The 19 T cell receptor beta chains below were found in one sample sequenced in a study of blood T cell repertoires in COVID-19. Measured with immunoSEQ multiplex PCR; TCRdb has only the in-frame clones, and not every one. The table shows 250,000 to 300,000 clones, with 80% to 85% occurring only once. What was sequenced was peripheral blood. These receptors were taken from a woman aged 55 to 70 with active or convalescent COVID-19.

CDR3 in DNA: TGTGCCAGCTCATCGAGGACAGGGGGGGTGGAGACCCAGTACTTC. This codes for CASSSRTGGVETQYF. The chain uses TRBV18 and TRBJ2-5, with 10 positions matching TRBD1. Germline assignment: CDR1 KGHSH and CDR2 LQKENI. This CDR3 is 15 amino acids long. The trim removed 5 bases at V and 5 bases at J, leaving 8 bases unmatched.

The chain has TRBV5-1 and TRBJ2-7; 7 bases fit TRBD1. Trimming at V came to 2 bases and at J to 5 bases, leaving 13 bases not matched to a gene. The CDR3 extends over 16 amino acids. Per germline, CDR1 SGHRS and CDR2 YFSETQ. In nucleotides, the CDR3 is TGCGCCAGCAGCTTTCGCTATCCGGGACAGAGGAACGAGCAGTACTTC. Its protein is CASSFRYPGQRNEQYF.

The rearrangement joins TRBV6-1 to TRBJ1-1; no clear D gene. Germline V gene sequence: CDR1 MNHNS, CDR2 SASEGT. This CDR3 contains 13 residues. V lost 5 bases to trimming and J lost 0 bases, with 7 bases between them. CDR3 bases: TGTGCCAGCAGTTTCACGGTGAACACTGAAGCTTTCTTT. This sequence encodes CASSFTVNTEAFF.

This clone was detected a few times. The CDR3 spells CAWRRDNSPLHF. In DNA, the CDR3 is TGTGCCTGGAGACGAGATAATTCACCCCTCCACTTT. This chain joins TRBV30 and TRBJ1-6, with unresolved D. Germline-derived CDR1 and CDR2 are GTSNPN and SVGIG (reference sequence). Trimming cost V 3 bases and J 5 bases, with 5 bases left between them. The CDR3 totals 12 residues. The full variable domain, completed using reference TRBV30 and TRBJ1-6, is SQTIHQWPATLVQPVGSPLSLECTVEGTSNPNLYWYRQAAGRGLQLLFYSVGIGQISSEVPQNLSASRPQDRQFILSSKKLLLSDSGFYLCAWRRDNSPLHFGNGTRLTVT.

CDR3 sequence reads: CASGLSYNEQFF. CDR3 DNA: TGTGCCAGCGGACTCTCCTACAATGAGCAGTTCTTC. The chain uses TRBV6-5 and TRBJ2-1; D is possibly TRBD2 (5 bases). Germline-derived CDR1 and CDR2 are MNHEY and SVGAGI. Trimming left V 8 bases short and J 0 bases short, with 5 bases between. The CDR3 is 12 residues long.

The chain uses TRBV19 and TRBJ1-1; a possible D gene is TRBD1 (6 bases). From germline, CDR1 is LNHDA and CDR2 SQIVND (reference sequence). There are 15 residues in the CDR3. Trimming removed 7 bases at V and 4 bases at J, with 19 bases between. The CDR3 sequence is CASNPPRGARTEAFF. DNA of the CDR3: TGTGCCAGTAATCCTCCACGGGGGGCGCGCACTGAAGCTTTCTTT. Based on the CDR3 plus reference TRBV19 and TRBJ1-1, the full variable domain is DGGITQSPKYLFRKEGQNVTLSCEQNLNHDAMYWYRQDPGQGLRLIYYSQIVNDFQKGDIAEGYSVSREKKESFPLTVTSAQKNPTAFYLCASNPPRGARTEAFFGQGTRLTVV.

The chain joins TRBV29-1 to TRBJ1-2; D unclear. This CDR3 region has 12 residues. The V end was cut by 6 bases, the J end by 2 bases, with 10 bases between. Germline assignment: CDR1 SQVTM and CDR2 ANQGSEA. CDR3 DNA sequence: TGCAGCGTCGGAGATGACAACTATGGCTACACCTTC. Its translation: CSVGDDNYGYTF.

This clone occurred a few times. Written as DNA, the CDR3 is TGTGCCAGCAGCTTAAATATGCGGGGGGGCCTAGATACGCAGTATTTT. Residues: CASSLNMRGGLDTQYF. The chain combines TRBV7-2 with TRBJ2-3; TRBD2 matches 9 bases. The ends lost 2 bases at V and 5 bases at J; junction bases unmatched: 8. The germline V gene encodes CDR1 SGHTA and CDR2 FQGNSA. This CDR3 comprises 16 residues. The entire variable domain, with the rest obtained from reference TRBV7-2 and TRBJ2-3, is as follows: GAGVSQSPSNKVTEKGKDVELRCDPISGHTALYWYRQSLGQGLEFLIYFQGNSAPDKSGLPSDRFSAERTGGSVSTLTIQRTQQEDSAVYLCASSLNMRGGLDTQYFGPGTRLTVL.

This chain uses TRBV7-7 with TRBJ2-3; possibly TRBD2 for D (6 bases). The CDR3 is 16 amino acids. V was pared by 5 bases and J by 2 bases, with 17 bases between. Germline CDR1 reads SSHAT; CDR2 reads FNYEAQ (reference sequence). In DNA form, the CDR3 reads TGTGCCAGCAGCCCGCTGGGACTTGGAGACACAGATACGCAGTATTTT. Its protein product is CASSPLGLGDTDTQYF.

For the CDR3, the DNA is TGCGCCAGCAGCTTGGCCCGGGACAGGGGCTACGAGCAGTACTTC. Its protein product is CASSLARDRGYEQYF. This chain connects TRBV5-1 to TRBJ2-7, with 10 bases lining up with TRBD1. The CDR3 length is 15 residues. The germline V gene encodes CDR1 SGHRS and CDR2 YFSETQ. V shed 0 bases and J 3 bases; nucleotides not matched to a gene: 3. The variable domain in full, completed from reference TRBV5-1 and TRBJ2-7, reads KAGVTQTPRYLIKTRGQQVTLSCSPISGHRSVSWYQQTPGQGLQFLFEYFSETQRNKGNFPGRFSGRQFSNSRSEMNVSTLELGDSALYLCASSLARDRGYEQYFGPGTRLTVT.

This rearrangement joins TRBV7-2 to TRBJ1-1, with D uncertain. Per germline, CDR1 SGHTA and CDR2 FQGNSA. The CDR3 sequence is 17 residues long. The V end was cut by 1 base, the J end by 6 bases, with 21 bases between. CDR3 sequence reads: CASSLVLDWLTPSEAFF. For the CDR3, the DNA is TGTGCCAGCAGCTTAGTCTTAGATTGGTTGACTCCTTCTGAAGCTTTCTTT.

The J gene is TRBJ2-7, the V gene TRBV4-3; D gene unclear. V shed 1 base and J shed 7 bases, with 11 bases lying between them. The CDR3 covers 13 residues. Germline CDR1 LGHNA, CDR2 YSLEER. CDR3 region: CASSQARQEEQYF. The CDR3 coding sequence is TGCGCCAGCAGCCAAGCCCGACAAGAAGAGCAGTACTTC.

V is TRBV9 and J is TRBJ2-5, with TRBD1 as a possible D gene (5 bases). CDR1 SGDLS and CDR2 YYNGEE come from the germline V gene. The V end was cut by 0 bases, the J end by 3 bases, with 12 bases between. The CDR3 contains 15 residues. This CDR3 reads CASSVGVLTEETQYF. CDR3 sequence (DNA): TGTGCCAGCAGCGTAGGAGTACTGACAGAAGAGACCCAGTACTTC.

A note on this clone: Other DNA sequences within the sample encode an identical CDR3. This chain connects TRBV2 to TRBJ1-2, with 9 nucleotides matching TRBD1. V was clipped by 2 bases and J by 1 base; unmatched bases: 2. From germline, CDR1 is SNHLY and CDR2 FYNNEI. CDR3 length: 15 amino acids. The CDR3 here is CASSERQGGNYGYTF. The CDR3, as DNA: TGTGCCAGCAGTGAACGACAGGGGGGTAACTATGGCTACACCTTC.

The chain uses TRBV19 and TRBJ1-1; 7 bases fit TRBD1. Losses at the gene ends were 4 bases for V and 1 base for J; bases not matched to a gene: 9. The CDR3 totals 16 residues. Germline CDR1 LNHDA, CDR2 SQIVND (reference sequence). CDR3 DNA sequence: TGTGCCAGTAGTAGCCGGGACAGACTCCCGAACACTGAAGCTTTCTTT. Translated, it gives CASSSRDRLPNTEAFF.

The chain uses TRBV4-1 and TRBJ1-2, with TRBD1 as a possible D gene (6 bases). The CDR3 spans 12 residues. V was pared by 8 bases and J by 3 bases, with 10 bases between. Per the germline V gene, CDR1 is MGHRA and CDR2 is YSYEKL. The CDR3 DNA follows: TGCGCCAGCTCCAGGGGTGACTATGGCTACACCTTC. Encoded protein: CASSRGDYGYTF.

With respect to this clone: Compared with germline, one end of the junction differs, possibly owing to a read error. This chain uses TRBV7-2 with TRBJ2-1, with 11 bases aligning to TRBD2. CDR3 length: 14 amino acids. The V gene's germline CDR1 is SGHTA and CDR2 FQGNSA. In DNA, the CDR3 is TGTGCCAGCAGCATAGCGGGGGGGCCGGATGAGCAGTTCTTC. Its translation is CASSIAGGPDEQFF.

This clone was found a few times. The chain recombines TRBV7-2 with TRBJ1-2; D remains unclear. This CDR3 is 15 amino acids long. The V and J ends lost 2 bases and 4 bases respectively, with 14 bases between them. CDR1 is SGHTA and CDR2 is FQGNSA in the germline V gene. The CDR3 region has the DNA TGTGCCAGCAGCTTATTTTCTACGGGGTCCTATGGCTACACCTTC. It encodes CASSLFSTGSYGYTF.

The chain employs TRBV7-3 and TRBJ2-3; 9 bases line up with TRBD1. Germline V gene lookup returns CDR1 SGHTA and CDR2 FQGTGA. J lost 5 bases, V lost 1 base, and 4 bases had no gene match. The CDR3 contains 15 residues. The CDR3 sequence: CASSLKGQGGDTQYF. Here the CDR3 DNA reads TGTGCCAGCAGCTTAAAGGGACAGGGAGGAGATACGCAGTATTTT.